This T cell receptor (beta chain) came from a study of blood T cell repertoires in COVID-19. Study summary: Acute and convalescent COVID-19 specimens originated in the United States, Italy and Spain. Sources were T cells, B-cell-depleted T cells, or PBMCs; the material itself was cDNA or gDNA.

This table comes from immunoSEQ multiplex PCR, and its TCRdb copy is limited to in-frame clones, with some not included. The repertoire has 250,000 or so clones, around four fifths of them found once; the top ten carry over 5.5%. The sample consisted of peripheral blood. This receptor was obtained from an older woman with active or convalescent COVID-19.

The CDR3 sequence: CSVDLTSGGENEQFF. CDR3 nucleotides: TGCAGCGTTGATTTAACTAGCGGGGGGGAGAATGAGCAGTTCTTC. V gene TRBV29-1 combines with J gene TRBJ2-1; TRBD2 aligns across 13 bases. This CDR3 comprises 15 residues. After removal of 3 bases from V and 7 bases from J, the junction contained 6 bases not matched to a gene. Germline V lookup: CDR1 SQVTM, CDR2 ANQGSEA.